Presented here are 9 T cell receptor beta chains from one specimen sequenced in a study of shared clonotypes between healthy human individuals (TCRdb year 2020). Library preparation was by the immunoSEQ multiplex PCR assay. TCRdb holds this immuneACCESS table with in-frame rearrangements only. Some clones are missing; in checked studies, unresolved V genes explain under half, and the rest has no known cause. Here the sample has about 490,000 clones; over 70% occur a single time. The ten largest clones add up to about 12% of the sample. The sample taken for sequencing was PBMCs. These TCRs come from a woman aged 40 to 50 in good health. Some clones in this sample may be carry-over from other donors' samples.

This clone has only a few counts. The chain joins TRBV10-3 to TRBJ1-4; D remains unclear. Germline CDR1 and CDR2: ENHRY and SYGVKD. The CDR3 has 16 residues. The ends were cut back, 0 bases at V and 6 bases at J, with 14 bases in the middle. In DNA, the CDR3 is TGTGCCATCAGTGAGTCGAGTGGGTCGGGATATGAAAAACTGTTTTTT. This encodes CAISESSGSGYEKLFF.

Concerning this clone: A single base is all that separates this from a far larger clone, so a read error is likely. V gene TRBV27 combines with J gene TRBJ1-1; D gene unclear. The CDR3 runs 14 residues. The germline V gene has CDR1 MNHEY and CDR2 SMNVEV (reference sequence). CDR3 region: CANSLVRGGTEAFF. DNA of the CDR3: TGTGCCAACAGTTTAGTCCGGGGAGGGACTGAAGCTTTCTTT.

The J gene is TRBJ1-2, the V gene TRBV2; 9 bases map to TRBD1. From germline, CDR1 is SNHLY and CDR2 FYNNEI. The CDR3 contains 15 residues. V dropped 5 bases and J dropped 7; count of bases not matched to a gene: 11. CDR3 protein: CASSSGTGTVGGYTF. The CDR3 nucleotides read TGTGCCAGCAGTTCCGGGACAGGGACAGTCGGTGGCTACACCTTC.

V and J are TRBV28 and TRBJ2-5, with 8 bases lining up with TRBD1. The CDR3 length is 12 residues. V lost 7 bases to trimming and J lost 5 bases; unmatched junction nucleotides: 3. Germline assignment: CDR1 MDHEN and CDR2 SYDVKM. This chain's CDR3 is CASKQGGETQYF. CDR3 DNA sequence: TGTGCCAGCAAACAGGGGGGCGAGACCCAGTACTTC.

This chain joins TRBV2 and TRBJ2-1; 8 bases align to TRBD2. The V gene end was trimmed by 7 bases and the J gene end by 0 bases; junction bases not matched to a gene: 2. CDR3 length equals 14 residues. Germline V lookup: CDR1 SNHLY, CDR2 FYNNEI. CDR3 bases: TGTGCCAGCAAAACTAGCGGCTCCTACAATGAGCAGTTCTTC. Residues: CASKTSGSYNEQFF.

V usage is TRBV28 and J usage is TRBJ2-7; the D is unclear. The CDR3 spans 13 residues. Deletions cut 2 bases from V and 2 bases from J, with 7 bases between. The germline V gene has CDR1 MDHEN and CDR2 SYDVKM. The CDR3 DNA is TGTGCCAGCAGTTTAAGACGGACCTACGAGCAGTACTTC. This sequence encodes CASSLRRTYEQYF.

This clone was seen a few times. V usage is TRBV7-3 and J usage is TRBJ2-3; D may correspond to TRBD1 or TRBD2 (6 bases each). CDR1 and CDR2 (germline): SGHTA, FQGTGA. The CDR3 consists of 14 residues. V lost 8 bases and J 0 bases, leaving 12 bases between the germline ends. This CDR3 is CASGPGASTDTQYF. Written as DNA, the CDR3 is TGTGCCAGCGGTCCGGGGGCTAGCACAGATACGCAGTATTTT.

Comments on this clone: A far larger clone differs by one base, so this is likely a read error. It is likely a read error, because the conserved phenylalanine at the end of the CDR3 is missing. The sample has other DNA sequences that encode this CDR3 too. V gene TRBV5-6 combines with J gene TRBJ2-6; D call uncertain. Germline V gene sequence: CDR1 SGHDT, CDR2 YYEEEE. The V end lost 0 bases, the J end lost 0 bases, and 4 bases lay between the germline ends. The CDR3 runs to 15 residues. CDR3 DNA sequence: TGTGCCAGCAGCTTGGGTGTCTCTGGGGCCAACGTCCTGACTCTC. This sequence encodes CASSLGVSGANVLTL.

The chain uses TRBV11-2 and TRBJ2-5, with a tentative D call TRBD2 (5 bases). This CDR3 comprises 14 residues. V lost 2 bases, J lost 5 bases, and 12 bases lay in between. Looked up from germline, CDR1 is SGHAT and CDR2 is FQNNGV. CDR3 sequence: CASSLTLASETQYF. CDR3 DNA: TGTGCCAGCAGCTTAACCCTAGCCTCCGAGACCCAGTACTTC.